This TCR beta chain was sequenced during a study of cytomegalovirus exposure and HLA in healthy donors. Germline-derived CDR1 and CDR2 are MNHNS and SASEGT. The V and J ends lost 2 bases and 4 bases, in that order; junction bases with no gene match: 5. The CDR3 runs to 15 residues. This clone appeared a few times. The study ran its PCR with 60 Vbeta and 13 Jbeta primers. TCRdb keeps only in-frame clones here, not all; method: immunoSEQ multiplex PCR. This table holds around 170,000 clones, around 80% found once. The J gene is TRBJ1-5, the V gene TRBV6-1, with 7 bases lining up with TRBD1. The TCR originated in a woman between 40 and 55 years old in good health and CMV-seropositive. Sequencing was carried out using PBMCs. The CDR3 DNA reads as TGTGCCAGCAGTGAAAGGGGCAGGGGGAATCAGCCCCAGCATTTT. Its protein is CASSERGRGNQPQHF.